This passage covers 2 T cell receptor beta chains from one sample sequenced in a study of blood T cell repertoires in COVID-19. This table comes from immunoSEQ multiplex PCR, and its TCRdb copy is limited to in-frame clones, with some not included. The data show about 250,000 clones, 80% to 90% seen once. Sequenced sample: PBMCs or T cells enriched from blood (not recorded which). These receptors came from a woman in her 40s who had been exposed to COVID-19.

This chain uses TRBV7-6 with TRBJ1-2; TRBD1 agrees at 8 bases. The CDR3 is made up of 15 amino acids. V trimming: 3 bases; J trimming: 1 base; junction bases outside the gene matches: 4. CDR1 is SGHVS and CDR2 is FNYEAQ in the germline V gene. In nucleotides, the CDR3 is TGTGCCAGCAGCTTTTTGACAGGGGTTAACTATGGCTACACCTTC. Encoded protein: CASSFLTGVNYGYTF. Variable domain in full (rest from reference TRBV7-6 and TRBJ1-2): GAGVSQSPRYKVTKRGQDVALRCDPISGHVSLYWYRQALGQGPEFLTYFNYEAQQDKSGLPNDRFSAERPEGSISTLTIQRTEQRDSAMYRCASSFLTGVNYGYTFGSGTRLTVV.

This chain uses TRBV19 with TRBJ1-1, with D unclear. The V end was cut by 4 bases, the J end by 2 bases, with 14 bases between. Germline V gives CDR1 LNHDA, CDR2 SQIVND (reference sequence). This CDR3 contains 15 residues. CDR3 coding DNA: TGTGCCAGTAGTACCTTCGGGAGCCATAACACTGAAGCTTTCTTT. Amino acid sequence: CASSTFGSHNTEAFF. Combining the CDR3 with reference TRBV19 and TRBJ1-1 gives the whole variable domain DGGITQSPKYLFRKEGQNVTLSCEQNLNHDAMYWYRQDPGQGLRLIYYSQIVNDFQKGDIAEGYSVSREKKESFPLTVTSAQKNPTAFYLCASSTFGSHNTEAFFGQGTRLTVV.